What follows are 29 T cell receptor beta chains derived from one specimen sequenced in a study of blood T cells in healthy people across ages. Using a J-beta primer mix together with a sample-barcoded 5' primer, a second PCR was run for about 7 to 12 cycles. Using its own MiXCR run on the 5' RACE reads, TCRdb lists one record per CDR3 protein. This sample carries roughly 800,000 distinct CDR3 sequences, roughly 60% of them seen once, and the ten largest clones take over 20%. The material sequenced was blood. Every receptor here comes from a man aged 25 to 40 in good health.

The chain couples TRBV7-2 to TRBJ2-1; TRBD2 matches 7 bases. Unmatched junction bases numbered 9, after V lost 4 bases and J lost 3 bases. This CDR3 has 16 residues. The germline V gene encodes CDR1 SGHTA and CDR2 FQGNSA. CDR3 region: CASSSRRLAVYNEQFF. The DNA for the CDR3 is TGTGCCAGCAGCTCCCGCAGGCTAGCGGTCTACAATGAGCAGTTCTTC.

The rearrangement links TRBV15 to TRBJ2-7, with TRBD2 identical over 9 bases. The J call could be wrong; TRBJ2-5 is a better fit for the DNA end. This CDR3 spans 17 amino acids. CDR1 is LNHNV, CDR2 YYDKDF, per germline (reference sequence). CDR3 loop: CATSKIPGTSIEKTQYF. CDR3 bases: TGTGCCACCAGCAAGATCCCCGGGACTAGCATTGAGAAGACCCAGTACTTC.

The chain links TRBV28 to TRBJ2-7; 9 bases align to TRBD2. The V and J ends lost 3 bases and 1 base, in that order; junction bases with no gene match: 7. Germline V gene data show CDR1 as MDHEN and CDR2 as SYDVKM. CDR3 length: 16 residues. DNA for the CDR3: TGTGCCAGCAGTTTGATCCTAGCGGGAACTTCCTACGAGCAGTACTTC. Protein: CASSLILAGTSYEQYF. The full variable domain, its missing parts supplied by reference TRBV28 and TRBJ2-7, is DVKVTQSSRYLVKRTGEKVFLECVQDMDHENMFWYRQDPGLGLRLIYFSYDVKMKEKGDIPEGYSVSREKKERFSLILESASTNQTSMYLCASSLILAGTSYEQYFGPGTRLTVT.

This rearrangement joins TRBV7-2 to TRBJ2-1; 11 bases agree with TRBD2. From germline, CDR1 is SGHTA and CDR2 FQGNSA. V lost 5 bases to trimming and J lost 10 bases; unmatched junction nucleotides: 7. This CDR3 is built from 14 residues. The CDR3 sequence: CASSPASGRSEQFF. DNA of the CDR3: TGTGCCAGCAGCCCGGCTAGCGGGAGGAGCGAGCAGTTCTTC.

The chain carries TRBV14 and TRBJ2-5, with D maybe TRBD1 (5 bases). The better agreement between TRBJ2-1 and the DNA end casts doubt on the J call. Germline V gene lookup returns CDR1 SGHDN and CDR2 FVKESK. The CDR3 is made up of 13 amino acids. This CDR3 is CASKNRHQETQFF. Written as DNA, the CDR3 is TGTGCCAGCAAGAACAGGCACCAAGAGACCCAGTTCTTC.

This sequence joins TRBV12-3 or TRBV12-4 and TRBJ2-2, with 7 bases matching TRBD2. The CDR3 contains 17 residues. Losses at the gene ends were 0 bases for V and 2 bases for J; bases not matched to a gene: 6. The CDR3 here is CASSLAGGPLNTGELFF. In DNA form, the CDR3 reads TGTGCCAGCAGTTTAGCGGGAGGGCCTCTAAACACCGGGGAGCTGTTTTTT.

The CDR3 region has the DNA TGCGCCAGCAGCCAAGATGGGACAGGGATTAACTATGGCTACACCTTC. The encoded protein is CASSQDGTGINYGYTF. This rearrangement joins TRBV4-1 to TRBJ1-2; 9 bases map to TRBD1. CDR3 size: 16 residues. V lost 0 bases and J lost 1; bases outside the gene matches: 3. From germline, CDR1 is MGHRA and CDR2 YSYEKL.

The rearrangement uses TRBV6-6 and TRBJ1-2, with 8 bases lining up with TRBD1. Germline CDR1 MNHNY, CDR2 SVGAGI (reference sequence). V dropped 6 bases and J dropped 2; count of bases not matched to a gene: 8. The CDR3 contains 15 residues. CDR3 in amino acids: CASSTQGALNYGYTF. DNA for the CDR3: TGTGCCAGCAGCACCCAGGGGGCGCTCAACTATGGCTACACCTTC.

This chain joins TRBV10-3 and TRBJ2-4; D remains unclear. The tail of the sequence fits TRBJ2-7 better, so the J call may be wrong. The CDR3 extends over 11 amino acids. The germline gives CDR1 ENHRY, CDR2 SYGVKD. The CDR3 nucleotides are TGTGCCACCTCAGCGTCCTACGAGCAGTACTTC. It specifies CATSASYEQYF.

The chain has TRBV7-9 and TRBJ2-1; 9 nucleotides match TRBD1. Unmatched junction bases numbered 7, after V lost 3 bases and J lost 7 bases. Germline V gene data show CDR1 as SEHNR and CDR2 as FQNEAQ (reference sequence). The CDR3 is 15 residues long. The chain's CDR3 is CASSLPGTGHNEQFF. CDR3 nucleotides: TGTGCCAGCAGCTTGCCCGGGACAGGGCATAATGAGCAGTTCTTC.

The chain uses TRBV6-2 or TRBV6-3 and TRBJ1-2, with TRBD1 as a possible D gene (5 bases). Per the germline V gene, CDR1 is MNHEY and CDR2 is SVGEGT. CDR3 length: 12 residues. Trimming took off 6 bases at V and 5 bases at J, with 10 bases between the two ends. In DNA, the CDR3 is TGTGCCAGCAGCGGACATTCGTATGGCTACACCTTC. This encodes CASSGHSYGYTF.

The V and J genes are TRBV6-2 or TRBV6-3 and TRBJ1-1; D uncertain. Trimming took off 7 bases at V and 1 base at J, with 13 bases between the two ends. Germline assignment: CDR1 MNHEY and CDR2 SVGEGT. The CDR3 loop spans 14 amino acids. CDR3 sequence: CASNQAGSNTEAFF. As DNA, the CDR3 is TGTGCCAGCAACCAAGCTGGGTCGAACACTGAAGCTTTCTTT.

This clonotype has a count of ten or more. The rearrangement links TRBV7-2 to TRBJ2-7; TRBD2 agrees at 8 bases. The V segment lost 5 bases and the J segment 7 bases; nucleotides outside the gene matches: 19. CDR1 is SGHTA and CDR2 is FQGNSA in the germline V gene. The CDR3 is 17 residues long. Written as DNA, the CDR3 is TGTGCCAGCAGCGATGCCCCGAGGGGAAGCGGGGGTCGTGAGCAGTACTTC. Translated, it gives CASSDAPRGSGGREQYF.

The rearrangement links TRBV4-1 to TRBJ1-4; tentative D call: TRBD1 (6 bases). With 1 base removed from V and 8 bases from J, the gap between germline ends came to 11 bases. Looked up from germline, CDR1 is MGHRA and CDR2 is YSYEKL. This CDR3 is 14 amino acids long. CDR3 sequence (DNA): TGCGCCAGCAGCCAAGGGGGACACCGAGAAAAACTGTTTTTT. Its translation is CASSQGGHREKLFF.

The chain recombines TRBV7-2 with TRBJ2-6; D not resolved. The CDR3 runs to 15 residues. V lost 0 bases and J lost 2, with 5 bases in between. Germline values: CDR1 SGHTA, CDR2 FQGNSA. The CDR3 spells CASSLATAGANVLTF. Here the CDR3 DNA reads TGTGCCAGCAGCTTAGCTACGGCTGGGGCCAACGTCCTGACTTTC. The complete variable domain, with remaining parts taken from reference TRBV7-2 and TRBJ2-6, reads GAGVSQSPSNKVTEKGKDVELRCDPISGHTALYWYRQSLGQGLEFLIYFQGNSAPDKSGLPSDRFSAERTGGSVSTLTIQRTQQEDSAVYLCASSLATAGANVLTFGAGSRLTVL.

In its sample, this clonotype was seen a few times. The chain carries TRBV29-1 and TRBJ2-1, with 9 bases fitting TRBD2. Trimming at V came to 6 bases and at J to 3 bases, leaving 6 bases not matched to a gene. Germline V gene sequence: CDR1 SQVTM, CDR2 ANQGSEA. The CDR3 spans 14 residues. Here the CDR3 DNA reads TGCAGCGTGCGGGGGGGCAGCTTCTACAATGAGCAGTTCTTC. Encoded protein: CSVRGGSFYNEQFF.

The chain carries TRBV24-1 and TRBJ1-2; TRBD1 might be the D (6 bases). Germline V gene data show CDR1 as KGHDR and CDR2 as SFDVKD. Trimming removed 3 bases from V and 4 bases from J, with 14 bases in between. The CDR3 has 15 amino acids. The CDR3 sequence: CATSDRATGFYGYTF. In DNA, the CDR3 is TGTGCCACCAGTGATCGGGCTACAGGGTTCTATGGCTACACCTTC.

This clonotype appeared a single time. J is TRBJ2-1 and V is TRBV12-3 or TRBV12-4, with D tentatively TRBD1 (6 bases). V lost 5 bases to trimming and J lost 9 bases, with 14 bases between them. The CDR3 is 13 residues long. The CDR3 nucleotides are TGTGCCAGCAGTCGAACAGGGAGCTTTGAGCAGTTCTTC. Its translation: CASSRTGSFEQFF.

V is TRBV18 and J is TRBJ2-5, with unresolved D. The V gene's germline CDR1 is KGHSH and CDR2 LQKENI. V dropped 2 bases and J dropped 0 bases, with 4 bases sitting between them. This CDR3 is 13 amino acids long. CDR3 in amino acids: CASSPDNQETQYF. The CDR3 nucleotides read TGTGCCAGCTCACCAGACAACCAAGAGACCCAGTACTTC. The whole variable domain, filled in from reference TRBV18 and TRBJ2-5, reads NAGVMQNPRHLVRRRGQEARLRCSPMKGHSHVYWYRQLPEEGLKFMVYLQKENIIDESGMPKERFSAEFPKEGPSILRIQQVVRGDSAAYFCASSPDNQETQYFGPGTRLLVL.

The rearrangement links TRBV14 to TRBJ2-1; TRBD2 matches 13 bases. After removal of 1 base from V and 10 bases from J, the junction contained 10 bases not matched to a gene. The CDR3 covers 17 residues. Germline CDR1 SGHDN, CDR2 FVKESK. The CDR3 DNA reads TGTGCCAGCAGCCAAGTCCTGGGGACTAGCGGGACGCGGGAGCAGTTCTTC. This sequence encodes CASSQVLGTSGTREQFF.

The chain employs TRBV6-1 and TRBJ2-5, with D possibly TRBD1 on 8 matching bases. Germline V lookup: CDR1 MNHNS, CDR2 SASEGT. The CDR3 runs to 16 residues. Trimming removed 2 bases from V and 2 bases from J, with 15 bases in between. CDR3 DNA: TGTGCCAGCAGTGAAATCGACAGGGGAGGGCAAGAGACCCAGTACTTC. Translated: CASSEIDRGGQETQYF.

The V call is TRBV11-2, the J call TRBJ2-3; TRBD1 aligns across 9 bases. Germline-derived CDR1 and CDR2 are SGHAT and FQNNGV. The CDR3 covers 15 residues. Unmatched junction bases numbered 6, after V lost 5 bases and J lost 3 bases. The CDR3 nucleotides read TGTGCCAGCAGCCAGGACAGGGGCGTTACAGATACGCAGTATTTT. This gives the protein CASSQDRGVTDTQYF.

DNA for the CDR3: TGCGCCAGTTCCACCGGGACAGGGTACTACGAGCAGTACTTC. Amino acid sequence: CASSTGTGYYEQYF. The chain is built from TRBV4-3 and TRBJ2-7; 9 nucleotides align to TRBD1. Per germline, CDR1 LGHNA and CDR2 YSLEER. J lost 3 bases, V lost 9 bases, and 9 bases had no gene match. CDR3 length: 14 amino acids.

V usage is TRBV7-2 and J usage is TRBJ2-3, with D tentatively TRBD1 (6 bases). This CDR3 region has 12 residues. Trimming cost V 6 bases and J 5 bases, with 9 bases left between them. The V gene's germline CDR1 is SGHTA and CDR2 FQGNSA. The CDR3 bases are TGTGCCAGCAGTCTACAGGGAGATACGCAGTATTTT. Amino acids: CASSLQGDTQYF.

There are many counts of this clonotype. V usage is TRBV10-3 and J usage is TRBJ2-5; D unresolved. CDR1 and CDR2 from the germline V gene are ENHRY and SYGVKD. This CDR3 spans 12 amino acids. V was pared by 10 bases and J by 5 bases, with 14 bases between. CDR3 sequence (DNA): TGTGCCAGCAGGTCCGAACCGGAGACCCAGTACTTC. Its protein product is CASRSEPETQYF.

The chain is built from TRBV7-2 and TRBJ2-1, with D uncertain. The CDR3 loop spans 14 amino acids. CDR1 is SGHTA and CDR2 is FQGNSA in the germline V gene. V dropped 2 bases and J dropped 8 bases, with 13 bases sitting between them. Written as DNA, the CDR3 is TGTGCCAGCAGCTTACAATCGAGCCTCGATGAGCAGTTCTTC. Translated, it gives CASSLQSSLDEQFF.

CDR3 nucleotide sequence: TGTGCCAGCAGTTTCGGGGCCCGTTTCTACGAGCAGTACTTC. This sequence encodes CASSFGARFYEQYF. This rearrangement joins TRBV12-3 or TRBV12-4 to TRBJ2-7; D might be TRBD1 or TRBD2, each matching 5 bases. The V gene lost 3 bases and the J gene lost 3 bases, with 12 bases spanning the gap. The CDR3 contains 14 residues.

V and J are TRBV12-3 or TRBV12-4 and TRBJ2-3, with D possibly being TRBD2 (5 bases). V lost 7 bases and J lost 0, with 8 bases in between. This CDR3 comprises 13 residues. CDR3 nucleotide sequence: TGTGCCAGCACGAGACTAAGCACAGATACGCAGTATTTT. It is translated as CASTRLSTDTQYF.

V and J are TRBV29-1 and TRBJ2-4, with D perhaps TRBD1 or TRBD2 (5 bases each). The J call may be incorrect, as the DNA end agrees better with TRBJ2-5. This CDR3 is built from 12 residues. Germline CDR1 is SQVTM and CDR2 is ANQGSEA. CDR3 residues: CSVEGREETQYF. CDR3 in DNA: TGCAGCGTTGAGGGGCGGGAAGAGACCCAGTACTTC.